Shown below are 20 T cell receptor beta chains from a single sample sequenced in a study of Graves' ophthalmopathy and Graves' hyperthyroidism. Amplification from RNA transcripts yielded the TCR beta CDR3 regions. RT-PCR was first run with HTBI primers, then multiplex PCR in a second round. TCRdb re-called the multiplex PCR reads through MiXCR, storing one row per CDR3 protein. Of 620,000 or so distinct CDR3 sequences listed, about a fifth are singletons. The sample was peripheral blood. The receptors here all came from a woman aged 18-35 years with stable Graves' hyperthyroidism. Some clones in this sample may be carry-over from other donors' samples.

The chain uses TRBV12-3 or TRBV12-4 and TRBJ1-3, with D tentatively TRBD1 (5 bases). Deletions cut 6 bases from V and 0 bases from J, with 15 bases between. The CDR3 runs 16 residues. Here the CDR3 DNA reads TGTGCCAGCAGCCCCCCGACAGACCCCTCTGGAAACACCATATATTTT. It codes for CASSPPTDPSGNTIYF.

This clonotype has a single count. The junction departs from the called germline gene at one end, perhaps through a read error. In DNA form, the CDR3 reads TGTGCCGGCAGTTTATCCTGGGACAGAGCTGGGGAAGCTTTCTTT. This sequence encodes CAGSLSWDRAGEAFF. The J gene is TRBJ1-1, the V gene TRBV27, with 7 bases aligning to TRBD1. Germline-derived CDR1 and CDR2 are MNHEY and SMNVEV (reference sequence). The CDR3 sequence is 15 residues long.

The gene calls are TRBV12-3 or TRBV12-4 and TRBJ1-6; D is perhaps TRBD1 (5 bases). Trimming cost V 6 bases and J 9 bases, with 9 bases left between them. There are 12 residues in the CDR3. CDR3 residues: CASSRDASPLHF. CDR3 nucleotide sequence: TGTGCCAGCAGCAGGGACGCTTCACCCCTCCACTTT.

In its sample, this clonotype was seen many times. The CDR3 DNA reads as TGCGCCAGCAGCCAAGATCGGGACAGGGTAGGATCACCCCTCCACTTT. It codes for CASSQDRDRVGSPLHF. The V call is TRBV4-1, the J call TRBJ1-6; 9 bases agree with TRBD1. The CDR3 sequence is 16 residues long. V lost 0 bases and J lost 10; bases outside the gene matches: 7. The germline V gene encodes CDR1 MGHRA and CDR2 YSYEKL.

This clonotype was found many times. The rearrangement uses TRBV2 and TRBJ2-2; D unclear. Trimming removed 7 bases from V and 10 bases from J, with 16 bases in between. This CDR3 has 13 residues. CDR1 is SNHLY, CDR2 FYNNEI, per germline. Written as DNA, the CDR3 is TGTGCCAGCACCAGGTTTCCTCGCGTGGAGCTGTTTTTT. The encoded protein is CASTRFPRVELFF.

This clonotype was observed many times. The germline gene is not matched at one end of the junction; a read error may be the cause. This rearrangement joins TRBV12-3 or TRBV12-4 to TRBJ2-4, with D tentatively TRBD1 (6 bases). This CDR3 is 13 amino acids long. CDR3: CASTSPDSNIKYF. The CDR3 DNA reads TGTGCCAGCACCTCTCCGGACAGTAACATTAAGTACTTC.

This clonotype occurred many times. The chain joins TRBV5-6 to TRBJ1-1; D unresolved. Germline CDR1 reads SGHDT; CDR2 reads YYEEEE. CDR3 length: 13 amino acids. V lost 3 bases and J lost 11, with 17 bases in between. This CDR3 is CASSSTGSLKAFF. The DNA for the CDR3 is TGTGCCAGCAGCTCCACCGGGAGCCTGAAGGCTTTCTTT.

This clonotype was observed at least ten times. The chain links TRBV20-1 to TRBJ1-2, with 10 bases that match TRBD1. V dropped 6 bases and J dropped 2; count of bases not matched to a gene: 18. This CDR3 comprises 18 residues. Germline-derived CDR1 and CDR2 are DFQATT and SNEGSKA (reference sequence). The CDR3 coding sequence is TGCAGTGCCAGACGACCCGGGGACAGGGGAACTCCCAACTATGGCTACACCTTC. This gives the protein CSARRPGDRGTPNYGYTF.

In its sample, this clonotype was seen many times. The V gene is TRBV20-1, the J gene TRBJ1-1; 11 nucleotides align to TRBD1. V gave up 5 bases and J gave up 4 bases; unmatched junction bases: 9. The germline V gene has CDR1 DFQATT and CDR2 SNEGSKA (reference sequence). This CDR3 spans 15 amino acids. The CDR3 DNA reads as TGCAGTGCTCCCGGGACAGGGGGAGGGTTCACTGAAGCTTTCTTT. It encodes CSAPGTGGGFTEAFF.

This clonotype was found many times. This chain joins TRBV12-3 or TRBV12-4 and TRBJ2-7, with D possibly matching TRBD1 (6 bases). This CDR3 spans 15 amino acids. V was trimmed by 3 bases and J by 2 bases, leaving 14 bases between them. CDR3: CASSFAGQPTYEQYF. The DNA for the CDR3 is TGTGCCAGCAGTTTCGCCGGACAGCCGACCTACGAGCAGTACTTC.

This clonotype was found many times. The chain has TRBV5-1 and TRBJ1-2; D is uncertain. Trimming took 0 bases from V and 4 from J, leaving 10 bases between them. The CDR3 consists of 14 residues. In germline, CDR1 is SGHRS, CDR2 YFSETQ. CDR3 nucleotides: TGCGCCAGCAGCTTGGGGGATTTGGGCTATGGCTACACCTTC. This gives the protein CASSLGDLGYGYTF. Complete variable domain (other parts from reference TRBV5-1 and TRBJ1-2): KAGVTQTPRYLIKTRGQQVTLSCSPISGHRSVSWYQQTPGQGLQFLFEYFSETQRNKGNFPGRFSGRQFSNSRSEMNVSTLELGDSALYLCASSLGDLGYGYTFGSGTRLTVV.

Comments on this clonotype: One base away lies a much larger clone, so this may be a sequencing read error. J is TRBJ2-7 and V is TRBV18, with 9 bases matching TRBD1. This CDR3 comprises 15 residues. The germline V gene has CDR1 KGHSH and CDR2 LQKENI. CDR3 sequence (DNA): TGTGCCAGCCCACCCTCCGGGACAGGGAGCTACGAGCAGTACTTC. Protein: CASPPSGTGSYEQYF.

This clonotype was found many times. The CDR3 carries no conserved terminal phenylalanine or tryptophan, so it likely arises from a read error. This chain uses TRBV7-2 with TRBJ1-5; D gene unclear. CDR1 is SGHTA, CDR2 FQGNSA, per germline. V was trimmed by 2 bases and J by 9 bases, leaving 5 bases between them. CDR3 size: 11 residues. The CDR3 loop reads CASSLSGPQHL. CDR3 DNA: TGTGCCAGCAGCTTAAGTGGGCCCCAGCATCTT.

Ten or more counts support this clonotype. The V and J genes are TRBV5-1 and TRBJ1-1; TRBD1 is a possible D gene (5 bases). CDR1 is SGHRS, CDR2 YFSETQ, per germline. The CDR3 extends over 15 amino acids. V lost 3 bases, J lost 0 bases, and 12 bases lay in between. For the CDR3, the DNA is TGCGCCAGCAGCTGGGAGGGGCAAGTGAACACTGAAGCTTTCTTT. Amino acids: CASSWEGQVNTEAFF.

This clonotype was counted between two and nine times. The genes are TRBV7-8 and TRBJ2-5; a weak D match, TRBD1 (6 bases). The CDR3 is 14 residues long. Germline CDR1 reads SGHVS; CDR2 reads FQNEAQ. Trimming removed 6 bases at V and 5 bases at J, with 16 bases between. The CDR3 region has the DNA TGTGCCAGCAGGAGCAGGGGTTTTGGGGAGACCCAGTACTTC. Its protein is CASRSRGFGETQYF.

In this sample, this clonotype turned up many times. The chain uses TRBV15 and TRBJ1-3; D gene uncertain. The CDR3 has 17 residues. Germline CDR1 and CDR2: LNHNV and YYDKDF (reference sequence). Trimming stripped 1 base from V and 0 bases from J, with 13 bases between. The CDR3: CATSRVRQGLSGNTIYF. In DNA form, the CDR3 reads TGTGCCACCAGCAGAGTCCGCCAAGGGCTCTCTGGAAACACCATATATTTT.

This rearrangement joins TRBV5-1 to TRBJ1-1; tentatively, D is TRBD1 (6 bases). Trimming shortened V by 2 bases and J by 0 bases, and 11 bases separated the two germline ends. CDR3 length equals 15 residues. CDR1 SGHRS and CDR2 YFSETQ come from the germline V gene. The CDR3 sequence: CASSLSQGVNTEAFF. The CDR3 coding sequence is TGCGCCAGCAGCTTATCACAGGGTGTGAACACTGAAGCTTTCTTT.

This clonotype was detected ten times or more. J is TRBJ2-7 and V is TRBV5-1; perhaps TRBD2 as D (5 bases). Germline values: CDR1 SGHRS, CDR2 YFSETQ. CDR3 length: 16 residues. V was trimmed by 4 bases and J by 2 bases, leaving 19 bases between them. In DNA form, the CDR3 reads TGCGCCAGCAGCCCTTGGGAAGGGAGAGCGGCCTACGAGCAGTACTTC. Translating gives CASSPWEGRAAYEQYF.

In nucleotides, the CDR3 is TGCAGCGTCTTAGGACAGGGCTACGGCTACACCTTC. Residues: CSVLGQGYGYTF. V is TRBV29-1 and J is TRBJ1-2, with TRBD1 matching over 8 bases. Per germline, CDR1 SQVTM and CDR2 ANQGSEA. The CDR3 contains 12 residues. J was trimmed by 8 bases and V by 6 bases; bases with no gene match: 8.

J is TRBJ2-7 and V is TRBV9, with 9 nucleotides matching TRBD1. CDR1 is SGDLS and CDR2 is YYNGEE in the germline V gene. V was clipped by 3 bases and J by 2 bases; unmatched bases: 6. The CDR3 has 15 residues. CDR3 sequence: CASSGLGQGPYEQYF. The CDR3 region has the DNA TGTGCCAGCAGCGGACTGGGACAGGGACCCTACGAGCAGTACTTC.